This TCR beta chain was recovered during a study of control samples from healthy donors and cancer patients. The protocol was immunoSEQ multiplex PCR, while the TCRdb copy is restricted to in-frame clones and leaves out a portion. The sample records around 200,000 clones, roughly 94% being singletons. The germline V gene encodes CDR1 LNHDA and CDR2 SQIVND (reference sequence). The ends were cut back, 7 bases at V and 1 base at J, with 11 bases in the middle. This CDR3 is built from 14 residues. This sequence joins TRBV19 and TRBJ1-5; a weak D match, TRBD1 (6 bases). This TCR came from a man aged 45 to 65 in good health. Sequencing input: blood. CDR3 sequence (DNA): TGTGCCAGTACGCCGGACAGAAGCAATCAGCCCCAGCATTTT. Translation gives CASTPDRSNQPQHF.